One and the same sample provided the 22 T cell receptor beta chains below, sequenced in a study of T-cell memory formation after mild COVID-19. TCRdb redid the calling of the 5' RACE reads with MiXCR, one entry per CDR3 protein. The table records a few hundred thousand distinct CDR3 sequences, about 15% of them present only once. The sample was PBMCs or a T cell subset sorted from them (not recorded which). Receptors originate from a man younger than 35 who had mild COVID-19 (a few samples of this study predate the infection). Cell type and time point are not known.

This clonotype was detected a few times. This chain connects TRBV4-1 to TRBJ2-7; the D gene is possibly TRBD1 (6 bases). Germline V gives CDR1 MGHRA, CDR2 YSYEKL. The V end was cut by 3 bases, the J end by 0 bases, with 18 bases between. The CDR3 has 17 amino acids. The CDR3 region has the DNA TGCGCCAGCAGCCAGGTACGAACAGGGCAGGCCTCCTACGAGCAGTACTTC. Translated: CASSQVRTGQASYEQYF.

This clonotype has a handful of counts. V usage is TRBV29-1 and J usage is TRBJ2-7; 10 bases line up with TRBD1. The trim removed 7 bases at V and 6 bases at J, leaving 3 bases unmatched. Germline values: CDR1 SQVTM, CDR2 ANQGSEA. CDR3 length: 11 residues. The CDR3 here is CSGGTGAEQYF. In DNA form, the CDR3 reads TGCAGCGGAGGGACAGGGGCCGAGCAGTACTTC.

V gene TRBV7-2 combines with J gene TRBJ1-2; D is unclear. From germline, CDR1 is SGHTA and CDR2 FQGNSA. V gave up 3 bases and J gave up 3 bases, with 5 bases separating them. The CDR3 sequence is 12 residues long. This CDR3 is CASSFPYYGYTF. In nucleotides, the CDR3 is TGTGCCAGCAGCTTCCCTTACTATGGCTACACCTTC.

The rearrangement uses TRBV4-2 and TRBJ2-5; 8 bases map to TRBD2. CDR1 and CDR2 (germline): LGHNA, YNFKEQ. This CDR3 spans 16 amino acids. V was pared by 1 base and J by 5 bases, with 9 bases of the junction left unmatched. CDR3 bases: TGTGCCAGCAGCCAAGGAAGCGGGGGAGGGATGGAGACCCAGTACTTC. This sequence encodes CASSQGSGGGMETQYF.

This clonotype was counted between two and nine times. This rearrangement joins TRBV7-6 to TRBJ1-4; the D is unclear. The CDR3 has 16 amino acids. V gave up 1 base and J gave up 3 bases, with 12 bases separating them. Looked up from germline, CDR1 is SGHVS and CDR2 is FNYEAQ. The DNA of the CDR3 is TGTGCCAGCAGCTTAGGTGAAGGGTGGGCTAATGAAAAACTGTTTTTT. It yields the protein CASSLGEGWANEKLFF. Filled out from reference TRBV7-6 and TRBJ1-4, the complete variable domain reads GAGVSQSPRYKVTKRGQDVALRCDPISGHVSLYWYRQALGQGPEFLTYFNYEAQQDKSGLPNDRFSAERPEGSISTLTIQRTEQRDSAMYRCASSLGEGWANEKLFFGSGTQLSVL.

This clonotype was found a few times. V and J are TRBV6-5 and TRBJ1-4; D uncertain. In germline, CDR1 is MNHEY, CDR2 SVGAGI. This CDR3 has 16 amino acids. The ends were cut back, 0 bases at V and 8 bases at J, with 16 bases in the middle. The CDR3 sequence is CASSYSHPGQSEKLFF. CDR3 bases: TGTGCCAGCAGTTACTCGCACCCAGGTCAATCGGAAAAACTGTTTTTT.

This clonotype was detected only a few times. V and J are TRBV30 and TRBJ2-7; 10 nucleotides line up with TRBD1. Germline V gives CDR1 GTSNPN, CDR2 SVGIG (reference sequence). CDR3 length equals 14 residues. Losses at the gene ends were 4 bases for V and 5 bases for J; bases not matched to a gene: 8. CDR3 sequence (DNA): TGTGCCTGGAACAGACAGGGGGCTTCCAACGAGCAGTACTTC. Residues: CAWNRQGASNEQYF.

In this sample, this clonotype turned up many times. The gene calls are TRBV12-3 or TRBV12-4 and TRBJ2-7, with TRBD1 identical over 8 bases. The CDR3 spans 14 residues. J gave up 0 bases and V 9 bases, and 7 bases lay outside the gene matches. In nucleotides, the CDR3 is TGTGCCAGTAGTCTCGGACAGGGCTCCTACGAGCAGTACTTC. As protein: CASSLGQGSYEQYF.

This clonotype was seen a handful of times. The V gene is TRBV20-1, the J gene TRBJ2-3, with 13 bases aligning to TRBD2. V lost 6 bases and J lost 14; bases outside the gene matches: 14. CDR3 length: 14 residues. The germline gives CDR1 DFQATT, CDR2 SNEGSKA (reference sequence). The CDR3 nucleotides read TGCAGTGCACTAGCGGGGGGGCCGAGGTCTACCCGGTATTTT. Its translation is CSALAGGPRSTRYF.

Only a few counts were recorded for this clonotype. The rearrangement links TRBV5-1 to TRBJ2-5; the D call may be TRBD1 or TRBD2 (5 bases each). Germline assignment: CDR1 SGHRS and CDR2 YFSETQ. The CDR3 runs to 15 residues. V shed 0 bases and J shed 2 bases, with 11 bases lying between them. CDR3 residues: CASSLGGTAQETQYF. DNA for the CDR3: TGCGCCAGCAGCTTGGGAGGGACGGCACAAGAGACCCAGTACTTC.

The rearrangement uses TRBV9 and TRBJ2-5; a weak D match, TRBD2 (5 bases). CDR3 length equals 13 residues. Germline V gives CDR1 SGDLS, CDR2 YYNGEE. V was shortened by 0 bases and J by 5 bases, with 8 bases between the two germline ends. For the CDR3, the DNA is TGTGCCAGCAGCGTAGGAGGGCCGGAGACCCAGTACTTC. Protein product: CASSVGGPETQYF. The whole variable domain, filled in from reference TRBV9 and TRBJ2-5, reads DSGVTQTPKHLITATGQRVTLRCSPRSGDLSVYWYQQSLDQGLQFLIQYYNGEERAKGNILERFSAQQFPDLHSELNLSSLELGDSALYFCASSVGGPETQYFGPGTRLLVL.

This clonotype was counted only a few times. The chain is built from TRBV3-1 and TRBJ1-4; no firm D call. Trimming stripped 1 base from V and 3 bases from J, with 15 bases between. There are 17 residues in the CDR3. Germline lookup yields CDR1 LGHDT and CDR2 YNNKEL (reference sequence). In nucleotides, the CDR3 is TGTGCCAGCAGCCAAGTCCCCCTAGGGTATCCTAATGAAAAACTGTTTTTT. It is translated as CASSQVPLGYPNEKLFF.

V gene TRBV20-1 combines with J gene TRBJ1-5; D is undetermined. The germline V gene encodes CDR1 DFQATT and CDR2 SNEGSKA (reference sequence). V lost 2 bases to trimming and J lost 1 base, with 3 bases between them. CDR3 length equals 12 residues. CDR3 residues: CSARRSNQPQHF. In DNA form, the CDR3 reads TGCAGTGCTAGAAGGAGCAATCAGCCCCAGCATTTT.

This clonotype was seen more than once but under ten times. The rearrangement uses TRBV7-9 and TRBJ1-3; TRBD1 matches at 7 bases. The V gene end was trimmed by 6 bases and the J gene end by 2 bases; junction bases not matched to a gene: 4. This CDR3 has 14 residues. Germline V CDR1 and CDR2: SEHNR, FQNEAQ (reference sequence). CDR3 DNA: TGTGCCAGCAGGTACAGGGGACCTGGAAACACCATATATTTT. Translation: CASRYRGPGNTIYF.

This clonotype was counted a few times. V and J are TRBV6-5 and TRBJ2-5; D call uncertain. The CDR3 covers 15 residues. Trimming took 0 bases from V and 5 from J, leaving 13 bases between them. Germline CDR1 MNHEY, CDR2 SVGAGI. This CDR3 is CASSYSSGLGETQYF. Here the CDR3 DNA reads TGTGCCAGCAGTTACTCTAGTGGGTTGGGTGAGACCCAGTACTTC.

The chain recombines TRBV7-3 with TRBJ1-1; TRBD1 is a possible D gene (6 bases). This CDR3 has 13 amino acids. Trimming shortened V by 6 bases and J by 3 bases, and 11 bases separated the two germline ends. The germline V gene has CDR1 SGHTA and CDR2 FQGTGA. The CDR3 DNA sequence: TGTGCCAGCAGTACTGACAGGTACACTGAAGCTTTCTTT. It encodes CASSTDRYTEAFF.

The CDR3 loop is CASSEETGNVSGYTF. CDR3 sequence (DNA): TGTGCCAGCAGTGAGGAAACAGGGAATGTGTCTGGCTACACCTTC. The genes are TRBV2 and TRBJ1-2; possibly TRBD1 for D (6 bases). The germline CDR1 and CDR2 sequences are SNHLY and FYNNEI. V was cut by 3 bases and J by 7 bases, with 18 bases left in between. This CDR3 region has 15 residues. Complete variable domain (other parts from reference TRBV2 and TRBJ1-2): EPEVTQTPSHQVTQMGQEVILRCVPISNHLYFYWYRQILGQKVEFLVSFYNNEISEKSEIFDDQFSVERPDGSNFTLKIRSTKLEDSAMYFCASSEETGNVSGYTFGSGTRLTVV.

The rearrangement uses TRBV5-1 and TRBJ1-6, with D unclear. Between the trimmed V and J ends, which lost 0 bases and 10 bases, there was a span of 14 bases. CDR3 length: 15 residues. Germline V CDR1 and CDR2: SGHRS, YFSETQ. CDR3: CASSLEFQSGSPLHF. The CDR3 DNA reads as TGCGCCAGCAGCTTGGAGTTCCAGTCCGGATCACCCCTCCACTTT.

This chain links TRBV21-1 with TRBJ2-5; whether TRBD1, the table's D call, matches the DNA was not checked. TRBV21-1 is assigned pseudogene status. CDR3 length: 13 residues. The CDR3 DNA reads TGTGCCATCCAGACAGGGCGGAACGAGACCCAGTACTTC. This codes for CAIQTGRNETQYF.

The chain recombines TRBV18 with TRBJ1-6; maybe TRBD1 (5 bases). V gave up 4 bases and J gave up 6 bases, with 16 bases separating them. Looked up from germline, CDR1 is KGHSH and CDR2 is LQKENI. The CDR3 sequence is 16 residues long. The CDR3 sequence: CASSRDLPPGNSPLHF. In nucleotides, the CDR3 is TGTGCCAGCTCACGGGACCTACCGCCGGGTAATTCACCCCTCCACTTT. The whole variable domain, remainder taken from reference TRBV18 and TRBJ1-6, is NAGVMQNPRHLVRRRGQEARLRCSPMKGHSHVYWYRQLPEEGLKFMVYLQKENIIDESGMPKERFSAEFPKEGPSILRIQQVVRGDSAAYFCASSRDLPPGNSPLHFGNGTRLTVT.

This clonotype was found many times. V gene TRBV7-2 combines with J gene TRBJ2-7; possibly TRBD1 for D (6 bases). The germline V gene encodes CDR1 SGHTA and CDR2 FQGNSA. Trimming took off 4 bases at V and 4 bases at J, with 11 bases between the two ends. The CDR3 covers 13 residues. The CDR3 spells CASSSTRGYEQYF. The CDR3 DNA is TGTGCCAGCAGCTCTACAAGGGGGTACGAGCAGTACTTC.

This clonotype was observed a handful of times. The chain combines TRBV21-1 with TRBJ2-7; the table's TRBD1 call for D was not verified on the DNA. TRBV21-1 is listed as a pseudogene. The CDR3 loop spans 17 amino acids. The CDR3 sequence: CASSNGTGVPSSYEQYV. The CDR3 coding sequence is TGTGCCAGCAGCAATGGGACAGGAGTCCCCAGCTCCTACGAGCAGTACGTC.